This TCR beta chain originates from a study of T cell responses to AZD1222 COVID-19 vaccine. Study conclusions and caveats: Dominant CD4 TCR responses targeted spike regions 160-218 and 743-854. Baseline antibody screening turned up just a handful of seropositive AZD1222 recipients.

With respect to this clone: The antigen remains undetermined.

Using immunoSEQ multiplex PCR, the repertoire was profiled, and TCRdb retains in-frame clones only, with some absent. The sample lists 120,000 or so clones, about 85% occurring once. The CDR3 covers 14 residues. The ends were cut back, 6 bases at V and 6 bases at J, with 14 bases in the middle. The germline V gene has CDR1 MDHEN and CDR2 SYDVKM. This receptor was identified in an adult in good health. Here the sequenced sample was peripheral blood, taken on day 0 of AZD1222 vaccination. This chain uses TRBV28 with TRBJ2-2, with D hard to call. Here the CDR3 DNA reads TGTGCCAGCAGCCGGCCAGGATTGGCCGGGGAGCTGTTTTTT. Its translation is CASSRPGLAGELFF.